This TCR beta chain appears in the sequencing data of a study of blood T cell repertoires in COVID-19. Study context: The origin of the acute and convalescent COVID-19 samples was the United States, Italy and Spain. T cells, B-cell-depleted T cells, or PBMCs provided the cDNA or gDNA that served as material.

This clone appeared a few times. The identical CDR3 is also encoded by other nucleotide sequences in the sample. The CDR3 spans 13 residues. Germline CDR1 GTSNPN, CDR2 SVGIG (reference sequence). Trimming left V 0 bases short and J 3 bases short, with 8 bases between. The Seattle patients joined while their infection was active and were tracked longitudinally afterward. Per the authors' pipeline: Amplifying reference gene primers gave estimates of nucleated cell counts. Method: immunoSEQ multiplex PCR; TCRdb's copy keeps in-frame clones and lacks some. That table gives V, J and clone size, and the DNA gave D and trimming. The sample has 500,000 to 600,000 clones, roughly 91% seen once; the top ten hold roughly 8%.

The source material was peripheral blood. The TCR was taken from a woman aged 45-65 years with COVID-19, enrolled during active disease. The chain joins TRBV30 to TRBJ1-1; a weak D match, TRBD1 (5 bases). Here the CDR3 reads CAWSVGGDTEAFF. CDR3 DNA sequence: TGTGCCTGGAGTGTTGGGGGGGACACTGAAGCTTTCTTT.